The clone carrying this T cell receptor (beta chain) has only a few counts. The entry originates in a study of identical twins. TCRdb re-derived calls from the 5' RACE reads in MiXCR, one entry per CDR3 protein. The sample holds approximately 690,000 distinct CDR3 sequences; approximately 6.1% are singletons and the top ten take about 2%. V gave up 3 bases and J gave up 6 bases; unmatched junction bases: 16. The germline V gene encodes CDR1 SGHDT and CDR2 YYEEEE. The CDR3 loop spans 18 amino acids. The receptor was derived from a man between 18 and 29 years old in good health. Material: naive T cells sorted from blood. The V and J genes are TRBV5-6 and TRBJ2-3; 10 nucleotides align to TRBD2. The CDR3 spells CASSSTRLAGIPPDTQYF. The CDR3 DNA sequence: TGTGCCAGCAGCTCCACCAGACTAGCGGGCATACCCCCCGATACGCAGTATTTT.